One sample yielded the 26 T cell receptor beta chains listed below, sequenced in a study of radiotherapy plus CTLA-4 blockade in lung cancer. Using immunoSEQ multiplex PCR, the repertoire was profiled, and TCRdb retains in-frame clones only, with some absent. Of roughly 88,000 clones listed, 83% are singletons. The sample was peripheral blood, taken from a patient treated with radiotherapy plus ipilimumab. The receptors stem from a human donor with non-small cell lung cancer who had stable disease on radiotherapy plus ipilimumab.

J is TRBJ1-1 and V is TRBV6-1, with D possibly matching TRBD1 (5 bases). Trimming removed 3 bases at V and 7 bases at J, with 15 bases between. The CDR3 loop spans 14 amino acids. Germline-derived CDR1 and CDR2 are MNHNS and SASEGT. CDR3 nucleotide sequence: TGTGCCAGCAGTGATGGGGCCCGGAGGGGTGAAGCTTTCTTT. Its translation is CASSDGARRGEAFF.

The chain combines TRBV28 with TRBJ2-7, with TRBD2 matching 7 bases. The CDR3 is made up of 15 amino acids. Germline V gene lookup returns CDR1 MDHEN and CDR2 SYDVKM. The ends lost 4 bases at V and 3 bases at J; junction bases unmatched: 9. CDR3 region: CASSSPRAGVYEQYF. In DNA, the CDR3 is TGTGCCAGCAGTTCCCCACGCGCGGGGGTCTACGAGCAGTACTTC.

This clone appeared once. The chain has TRBV1 and TRBJ1-6; the table's TRBD1 call for D was not verified on the DNA. TRBV1 is assigned pseudogene status. This CDR3 comprises 20 residues. This CDR3 is CTSSQVRETGERSYNSPLHF. CDR3 coding DNA: TGCACCAGCAGCCAAGTGAGGGAGACAGGGGAAAGGTCCTATAATTCACCCCTCCACTTT.

The CDR3: CASTMGLAGGGGEQFF. The CDR3 DNA sequence: TGTGCCAGCACCATGGGACTAGCGGGGGGAGGGGGTGAGCAGTTCTTC. This rearrangement joins TRBV4-2 to TRBJ2-1; 15 bases align to TRBD2. Per germline, CDR1 LGHNA and CDR2 YNFKEQ. The CDR3 has 16 amino acids. After removal of 7 bases from V and 9 bases from J, the junction contained 10 bases not matched to a gene.

The J gene is TRBJ1-2, the V gene TRBV27; D not certain. V was pared by 0 bases and J by 0 bases, with 8 bases between. The CDR3 runs 15 residues. Germline values: CDR1 MNHEY, CDR2 SMNVEV (reference sequence). In nucleotides, the CDR3 is TGTGCCAGCAGTTTATCGCCCAAACCTAACTATGGCTACACCTTC. This encodes CASSLSPKPNYGYTF.

CDR3 in DNA: TGTGCCAGCAGTTACAATGTGGATAATTCACCCCTCCACTTT. It codes for CASSYNVDNSPLHF. J is TRBJ1-6 and V is TRBV6-5; unclear D gene. Trimming took 2 bases from V and 5 from J, leaving 7 bases between them. The CDR3 contains 14 residues. Germline CDR1 is MNHEY and CDR2 is SVGAGI.

This chain joins TRBV11-1 and TRBJ2-1; TRBD2 is a possible D gene (6 bases). Trimming cost V 8 bases and J 8 bases, with 19 bases left between them. The CDR3 loop spans 14 amino acids. Looked up from germline, CDR1 is SGHAT and CDR2 is FQDESV (reference sequence). The CDR3 sequence is CASSRRGREYEQFF. The CDR3 nucleotides read TGTGCCAGCTCAAGGAGGGGCAGAGAGTATGAGCAGTTCTTC.

This clone was detected a few times. This chain joins TRBV6-6 and TRBJ2-7; possibly TRBD1 for D (5 bases). The V gene's germline CDR1 is MNHNY and CDR2 SVGAGI (reference sequence). The CDR3 extends over 16 amino acids. Trimming cost V 9 bases and J 1 base, with 22 bases left between them. The CDR3 coding sequence is TGTGCCAGTACGAATAGGGGCGGAGTAAGGTCCTACGAGCAGTACTTC. This gives the protein CASTNRGGVRSYEQYF.

The J gene is TRBJ1-1, the V gene TRBV2; perhaps TRBD1 as D (5 bases). The CDR3 has 13 residues. In germline, CDR1 is SNHLY, CDR2 FYNNEI. Trimming shortened V by 7 bases and J by 5 bases, and 14 bases separated the two germline ends. The CDR3, as DNA: TGTGCCAGCACTCAGGACACTCAAACTGAAGCTTTCTTT. Translation: CASTQDTQTEAFF.

V usage is TRBV28 and J usage is TRBJ2-5; 8 bases are shared with TRBD2. Germline trimming cut 7 bases from V and 6 bases from J; bases unmatched to any gene: 10. This CDR3 contains 14 residues. The V gene's germline CDR1 is MDHEN and CDR2 SYDVKM. Here the CDR3 DNA reads TGTGCCAGCACTAGCGGGTACCGGCGGAAGACCCAGTACTTC. This translates into CASTSGYRRKTQYF.

V and J are TRBV4-1 and TRBJ2-5; no definite D call. Germline values: CDR1 MGHRA, CDR2 YSYEKL. CDR3 length: 15 amino acids. With 0 bases removed from V and 5 bases from J, the gap between germline ends came to 13 bases. The CDR3 here is CASSQENSFWETQYF. The CDR3 region has the DNA TGCGCCAGCAGCCAAGAGAATAGTTTCTGGGAGACCCAGTACTTC.

V and J are TRBV11-2 and TRBJ2-1, with D possibly being TRBD1 (6 bases). The CDR3 has 15 residues. The V gene's germline CDR1 is SGHAT and CDR2 FQNNGV. Between the trimmed V and J ends, which lost 1 base and 2 bases, there was a span of 9 bases. The CDR3 loop reads CASSLGRGAYNEQFF. The CDR3 nucleotides read TGTGCCAGCAGCTTAGGCAGGGGCGCCTACAATGAGCAGTTCTTC.

The chain couples TRBV29-1 to TRBJ2-7, with TRBD2 identical over 13 bases. J was trimmed by 5 bases and V by 7 bases; bases with no gene match: 20. This CDR3 contains 18 residues. Germline values: CDR1 SQVTM, CDR2 ANQGSEA. CDR3 sequence (DNA): TGCAGCGCCTCTGGGGCGACTAGCGGGGGGAGCCGGAGGGACGAGCAGTACTTC. Translating it yields CSASGATSGGSRRDEQYF.

The chain combines TRBV7-8 with TRBJ1-1, with 8 bases identical to TRBD1. The trim removed 4 bases at V and 1 base at J, leaving 5 bases unmatched. This CDR3 is built from 15 residues. Germline V gene lookup returns CDR1 SGHVS and CDR2 FQNEAQ. CDR3 nucleotides: TGTGCCAGCAGCTCTGGACAGGGCGCGAACACTGAAGCTTTCTTT. It specifies CASSSGQGANTEAFF. The full variable domain, completed using reference TRBV7-8 and TRBJ1-1, is GAGVSQSPRYKVAKRGQDVALRCDPISGHVSLFWYQQALGQGPEFLTYFQNEAQLDKSGLPSDRFFAERPEGSVSTLKIQRTQQEDSAVYLCASSSGQGANTEAFFGQGTRLTVV.

The gene calls are TRBV5-5 and TRBJ2-1; 9 bases fit TRBD1. The V gene's germline CDR1 is SGHKS and CDR2 YYEKEE (reference sequence). CDR3 length equals 15 residues. The trim removed 4 bases at V and 5 bases at J, leaving 7 bases unmatched. This CDR3 is CASSPGQGVDNEQFF. The CDR3 DNA is TGTGCCAGCAGCCCGGGACAGGGAGTGGACAATGAGCAGTTCTTC.

This clone has only a few counts. The chain links TRBV15 to TRBJ1-5, with D maybe TRBD1 (6 bases). The V end was cut by 1 base, the J end by 4 bases, with 11 bases between. This CDR3 contains 15 residues. Germline CDR1 is LNHNV and CDR2 is YYDKDF (reference sequence). In DNA, the CDR3 is TGTGCCACCAGCAGAGGGTCACAGGGTAATCAGCCCCAGCATTTT. The encoded protein is CATSRGSQGNQPQHF.

This clone was seen only a few times. The rearrangement links TRBV19 to TRBJ1-6, with D hard to call. Germline-derived CDR1 and CDR2 are LNHDA and SQIVND (reference sequence). The CDR3 is made up of 15 amino acids. The germline V and J ends were trimmed by 5 bases and 8 bases, with 16 bases remaining between them. CDR3 protein: CASSPEGAAYSPLHF. DNA for the CDR3: TGTGCCAGTAGTCCGGAGGGAGCCGCTTATTCACCCCTCCACTTT.

The rearrangement uses TRBV27 and TRBJ2-1; D gene uncertain. Germline V gene data show CDR1 as MNHEY and CDR2 as SMNVEV (reference sequence). The CDR3 runs to 15 residues. V lost 2 bases to trimming and J lost 3 bases, with 11 bases between them. CDR3 nucleotides: TGTGCCAGCAGTTTAAATCTTGTCCTCTACAATGAGCAGTTCTTC. It is translated as CASSLNLVLYNEQFF.

As regards this clone: Different DNA sequences within this sample yield the same CDR3. This chain connects TRBV9 to TRBJ1-6; TRBD1 might be the D (6 bases). With 4 bases removed from V and 7 bases from J, the gap between germline ends came to 12 bases. In germline, CDR1 is SGDLS, CDR2 YYNGEE. This CDR3 spans 14 amino acids. The CDR3, as DNA: TGTGCCAGCAGCTCCGGCCAGGGGAATTCACCCCTCCACTTT. Translated: CASSSGQGNSPLHF.

This clone appeared once. This chain uses TRBV7-3 with TRBJ2-7; tentatively, D is TRBD1 (6 bases). Germline CDR1 and CDR2: SGHTA and FQGTGA. CDR3 length equals 13 residues. V was clipped by 5 bases and J by 4 bases, with 12 bases between them. This chain's CDR3 is CASSKDSIYEQYF. CDR3 nucleotides: TGTGCCAGCAGCAAGGACAGTATTTACGAGCAGTACTTC.

The chain is built from TRBV18 and TRBJ1-1; TRBD1 is a possible D gene (6 bases). The germline V gene has CDR1 KGHSH and CDR2 LQKENI. Trimming took 8 bases from V and 1 from J, leaving 11 bases between them. CDR3 length equals 13 residues. The CDR3 here is CASRGQPNTEAFF. CDR3 nucleotide sequence: TGTGCCAGCCGGGGGCAACCGAACACTGAAGCTTTCTTT.

The chain uses TRBV5-8 and TRBJ1-2; 7 bases fit TRBD1. V was pared by 4 bases and J by 8 bases, with 14 bases of the junction left unmatched. The CDR3 is made up of 15 amino acids. The germline CDR1 and CDR2 sequences are SGHTS and YDEGEE. CDR3 residues: CASSIGTVRASGYTF. Here the CDR3 DNA reads TGTGCCAGCAGCATCGGGACAGTTAGGGCGTCGGGCTACACCTTC.

The chain couples TRBV11-2 to TRBJ1-3, with D unresolved. V was pared by 7 bases and J by 0 bases, with 13 bases between. CDR1 SGHAT and CDR2 FQNNGV come from the germline V gene. The CDR3 covers 15 residues. CDR3 sequence (DNA): TGTGCCAGCAACCCGGGAATAGTCTCTGGAAACACCATATATTTT. As protein: CASNPGIVSGNTIYF.

The chain carries TRBV28 and TRBJ1-2, with 9 bases aligning to TRBD1. Germline V CDR1 and CDR2: MDHEN, SYDVKM. This CDR3 has 17 amino acids. V lost 1 base to trimming and J lost 7 bases; unmatched junction nucleotides: 13. The CDR3 DNA is TGTGCCAGCAGTTTATTTGGACAGGGGCAGTTTTTTTCTGGCTACACCTTC. Its protein product is CASSLFGQGQFFSGYTF.

V usage is TRBV7-8 and J usage is TRBJ1-4; 9 nucleotides match TRBD1. Losses at the gene ends were 1 base for V and 8 bases for J; bases not matched to a gene: 5. CDR1 is SGHVS, CDR2 FQNEAQ, per germline. There are 15 residues in the CDR3. In DNA, the CDR3 is TGTGCCAGCAGCTTAGTAAGACAGGGGGGCGAAAAACTGTTTTTT. Translated, it gives CASSLVRQGGEKLFF.

The CDR3: CASSWRQGSFSGANVLTF. The CDR3 coding sequence is TGCGCCAGCAGCTGGCGACAGGGTTCCTTCTCTGGGGCCAACGTCCTGACTTTC. The rearrangement uses TRBV4-1 and TRBJ2-6; 7 bases line up with TRBD1. Germline V CDR1 and CDR2: MGHRA, YSYEKL. The CDR3 extends over 18 amino acids. The junction had 10 bases not matched to a gene; V was cut back by 5 bases and J by 0 bases.